A selection of T cell receptor beta chains follows, all from one sample in a study of CD4 T cells in relation to SARS-CoV-2 and coronaviruses. Clones were sequenced by immunoSEQ multiplex PCR, and TCRdb holds only the in-frame ones, with some missing. This table holds about 20,000 clones, about 71% found once. Their specific antigens are unknown. Sequenced input: CD4+ T cells from PBMCs, cultured in vitro. Receptor source: a human donor in good health. Each CDR3 is given with its conserved first and last residue. D genes are given only for firm matches. Size is stated for part of the rows, as once, few or many counts, or as a class when the clone is expanded.

v_gene	j_gene	d_gene	abundance	CDR3aa	CDR3nt
TRBV2	TRBJ2-7	TRBD2	NA	CASRPGTTYEQYF	TGTGCCAGCAGGCCCGGGACTACCTACGAGCAGTACTTC
TRBV28	TRBJ2-1	NA	NA	CASSALAPSSYNEQFF	TGTGCCAGCAGTGCACTAGCACCGAGCTCCTACAATGAGCAGTTCTTC
TRBV6-5	TRBJ1-2	TRBD1	once	CASSYSGQGGYGYTF	TGTGCCAGCAGTTACTCGGGACAGGGTGGCTATGGCTACACCTTC
TRBV6-6	TRBJ2-7	NA	NA	CASSPGELPYEQYF	TGTGCCAGCAGTCCGGGAGAGCTCCCCTACGAGCAGTACTTC
TRBV14	TRBJ1-6	NA	NA	CASSQSPLSPLHF	TGTGCCAGCAGCCAAAGTCCGTTGTCACCCCTCCACTTT
TRBV7-2	TRBJ1-6	NA	NA	CASSLQTGSRSPLHF	TGTGCCAGCAGCCTACAGACAGGTAGCCGTTCACCCCTCCACTTT
TRBV9	TRBJ2-7	TRBD1	NA	CASSPQGQGFNEQYF	TGTGCCAGCAGCCCCCAGGGACAGGGGTTCAACGAGCAGTACTTC
TRBV19	TRBJ1-2	TRBD1	NA	CASMWTGFGYTF	TGTGCCAGTATGTGGACAGGGTTTGGCTACACCTTC
TRBV3-1/TRBV3-2	TRBJ1-2	NA	NA	CASSQDSRGVGYTF	TGTGCCAGCAGCCAAGATTCAAGGGGGGTCGGCTACACCTTC
TRBV5-1	TRBJ2-3	NA	NA	CASSLGGEPDTQYF	TGCGCCAGCAGCTTAGGGGGGGAGCCAGATACGCAGTATTTT
TRBV27	TRBJ2-1	TRBD1	NA	CASSSPGQGYGNEQFF	TGTGCCAGCAGTTCTCCGGGACAGGGGTATGGAAATGAGCAGTTCTTC
TRBV13	TRBJ1-2	TRBD1	NA	CASSVWTGDNYGYTF	TGTGCCAGCAGCGTTTGGACAGGGGATAACTATGGCTACACCTTC
TRBV6-1	TRBJ2-5	NA	NA	CASSDRGKTQYF	TGTGCCAGCAGTGACCGAGGGAAGACCCAGTACTTC
TRBV7-8	TRBJ2-2	TRBD1	few	CASSTRQGSTGELFF	TGTGCCAGCAGCACGAGACAGGGAAGCACCGGGGAGCTGTTTTTT
TRBV5-1	TRBJ1-2	TRBD1	once	CASSLETGAGGYTF	TGCGCCAGCAGCTTGGAAACAGGGGCGGGTGGCTACACCTTC
TRBV6-6	TRBJ1-1	NA	NA	CASSFSQGEAFF	TGTGCCAGCAGTTTTTCCCAGGGTGAAGCTTTCTTT
TRBV7-2	TRBJ2-5	NA	NA	CASSLDPLGGGRETQYF	TGTGCCAGCAGCTTAGACCCCCTCGGAGGAGGTCGGGAGACCCAGTACTTC
TRBV12-3/TRBV12-4	TRBJ2-1	NA	NA	CASSFAAGQFF	TGTGCCAGCAGCTTCGCTGCGGGGCAGTTCTTC
TRBV2	TRBJ2-5	NA	NA	CASSEIRGAGETQYF	TGTGCCAGCAGTGAGATTCGGGGGGCCGGTGAGACCCAGTACTTC
TRBV6-1	TRBJ1-1	NA	NA	CASSEDGPIAAFF	TGTGCCAGCAGTGAAGATGGGCCGATTGCAGCTTTCTTT
TRBV4-3	TRBJ1-2	NA	NA	CASSQEGSGRNYGYTF	TGCGCCAGCAGCCAAGAGGGGTCGGGCAGAAACTATGGCTACACCTTC
TRBV10-3	TRBJ2-7	TRBD1	NA	CAISGQGQTYEQYF	TGTGCCATCAGTGGACAGGGCCAGACCTACGAGCAGTACTTC
TRBV3-1/TRBV3-2	TRBJ1-1	TRBD1	few	CASRPIGQGMNTEAFF	TGTGCCAGCAGGCCTATTGGACAGGGTATGAACACTGAAGCTTTCTTT
TRBV18	TRBJ1-3	NA	NA	CASSPQREGNTIYF	TGTGCCAGCTCACCACAAAGGGAAGGAAACACCATATATTTT
TRBV6-5	TRBJ1-6	TRBD1	NA	CASSSRDRGNSPLHF	TGTGCCAGCAGCAGCCGGGACAGGGGCAATTCACCCCTCCACTTT
TRBV6-2/TRBV6-3	TRBJ2-5	NA	NA	CASSYGGEGGTQYF	TGTGCCAGCAGTTACGGTGGGGAGGGGGGGACCCAGTACTTC
TRBV7-6	TRBJ2-1	TRBD1	NA	CASSEKTGLRNNEQFF	TGTGCCAGCAGCGAAAAGACAGGGCTAAGAAACAATGAGCAGTTCTTC
TRBV7-9	TRBJ1-6	NA	NA	CASSSPAAAESPLHF	TGTGCCAGCAGCTCTCCCGCGGCCGCGGAGTCACCCCTCCACTTT
TRBV6-5	TRBJ2-2	NA	NA	CATLVRGNGELFF	TGTGCCACCCTCGTCCGGGGGAACGGGGAGCTGTTTTTT
TRBV28	TRBJ2-5	NA	NA	CASSSGSQETQYF	TGTGCCAGCAGTTCGGGCAGCCAAGAGACCCAGTACTTC
TRBV30	TRBJ2-7	TRBD1	few	CAWSVLKGAYEQYF	TGTGCCTGGAGTGTACTCAAGGGGGCTTACGAGCAGTACTTC
TRBV6-2/TRBV6-3	TRBJ2-1	NA	NA	CASSYEYNEQFF	TGTGCCAGCAGTTACGAGTACAATGAGCAGTTCTTC
TRBV7-9	TRBJ2-1	TRBD1	few	CASSTGQGAVEQFF	TGTGCCAGCAGCACAGGACAGGGGGCCGTTGAGCAGTTCTTC
TRBV6-6	TRBJ1-2	NA	NA	CASSPGQLYGYTF	TGTGCCAGCAGTCCCGGACAGCTCTATGGCTACACCTTC
TRBV30	TRBJ1-4	NA	few	CAWSTIKEKLFF	TGTGCCTGGAGTACGATAAAGGAAAAACTGTTTTTT
TRBV7-2	TRBJ2-6	NA	NA	CASAWVGSGANVLTF	TGTGCCAGCGCCTGGGTGGGCTCTGGGGCCAACGTCCTGACTTTC
TRBV11-3	TRBJ2-1	NA	NA	CASSSSGPNEQFF	TGTGCCAGCAGCTCTTCAGGGCCAAATGAGCAGTTCTTC
TRBV2	TRBJ2-7	TRBD2	few	CASSELTSGRADEQYF	TGTGCCAGCAGTGAACTAACTAGCGGGAGGGCTGATGAGCAGTACTTC
TRBV5-6	TRBJ1-4	TRBD1	few	CASSLGLTGEKLFF	TGTGCCAGCAGCCTCGGGTTGACAGGGGAAAAACTGTTTTTT
TRBV10-3	TRBJ1-2	NA	NA	CAISESTGPYGYTF	TGTGCCATCAGTGAGTCGACGGGGCCCTATGGCTACACCTTC
TRBV7-2	TRBJ2-3	TRBD2	NA	CASSLHPRLAGATDTQYF	TGTGCCAGCAGCTTGCATCCGCGACTAGCGGGGGCCACAGATACGCAGTATTTT
TRBV7-2	TRBJ1-1	TRBD1	NA	CASSLPDRDGPAFF	TGTGCCAGCAGCTTGCCGGACAGGGACGGCCCAGCTTTCTTT
TRBV12-3/TRBV12-4	TRBJ2-3	NA	few	CASSFAPGTQYF	TGTGCCAGCAGTTTTGCCCCCGGTACGCAGTATTTT
TRBV7-8	TRBJ2-4	NA	NA	CASSLGLGAGSKNIQYF	TGTGCCAGCAGCTTAGGGCTGGGGGCTGGGTCCAAAAACATTCAGTACTTC
TRBV10-3	TRBJ1-6	NA	NA	CAISEDTLSSYNSPLHF	TGTGCCATCAGTGAGGACACCCTTAGCTCCTATAATTCACCCCTCCACTTT
TRBV6-4	TRBJ1-6	NA	NA	CASSELNGSPLHF	TGTGCCAGCAGTGAACTGAACGGTTCACCCCTCCACTTT
TRBV11-2	TRBJ1-5	NA	NA	CASSLGGQQPQHF	TGTGCCAGCAGCTTAGGAGGGCAGCAGCCCCAGCATTTT
TRBV6-5	TRBJ2-7	NA	NA	CASSSDGSSYEQYF	TGTGCCAGCAGTTCGGACGGCAGCTCCTACGAGCAGTACTTC
TRBV6-6	TRBJ2-1	NA	NA	CASSYPSSRNEQFF	TGTGCCAGCAGTTACCCCAGCTCTAGAAATGAGCAGTTCTTC
TRBV5-1	TRBJ1-1	NA	NA	CASSLGGYQMNTEAFF	TGCGCCAGCAGCTTGGGAGGGTACCAAATGAACACTGAAGCTTTCTTT
TRBV2	TRBJ2-2	NA	few	CASNPGTQNTGELFF	TGTGCCAGCAACCCCGGGACTCAAAACACCGGGGAGCTGTTTTTT
TRBV12-3/TRBV12-4	TRBJ1-1	NA	NA	CASTSGLSTEAFF	TGTGCCAGCACCTCGGGTCTATCCACTGAAGCTTTCTTT
TRBV18	TRBJ1-4	NA	NA	CASSPPRSFNEKLFF	TGTGCCAGCTCACCACCGAGGAGCTTTAATGAAAAACTGTTTTTT
TRBV10-3	TRBJ1-5	NA	NA	CATVQGSGNQPQHF	TGTGCCACCGTACAGGGTAGCGGCAATCAGCCCCAGCATTTT
TRBV11-2	TRBJ1-6	TRBD1	NA	CASSWRTGSPMYSPLHF	TGTGCCAGCAGCTGGAGGACAGGGAGCCCAATGTATTCACCCCTCCACTTT